The 2 T cell receptor beta chains below come from one sample, sequenced in a study of blood T cell repertoires in COVID-19. Data came from immunoSEQ multiplex PCR; TCRdb stores just in-frame clones and leaves some out. The sample yields tens of thousands of clones, more than 70% seen once. The specimen was peripheral blood. These receptors were collected from a man aged 50 to 60 with active COVID-19.

The V call is TRBV3-1 (or the pseudogene TRBV3-2), the J call TRBJ1-2; D unresolved. This CDR3 has 18 residues. The V gene lost 3 bases and the J gene lost 1 base, with 21 bases spanning the gap. Germline CDR1 and CDR2: LGHDT and YNNKEL (reference sequence). CDR3 DNA sequence: TGTGCCAGCAGCCACCTGACACATCCCCCGCTTTTTAACTATGGCTACACCTTC. It translates to CASSHLTHPPLFNYGYTF.

V gene TRBV7-2 combines with J gene TRBJ1-1; D possibly corresponds to TRBD1 (5 bases). This CDR3 spans 13 amino acids. Germline loops: CDR1 SGHTA, CDR2 FQGNSA. V dropped 1 base and J dropped 8 bases, with 11 bases sitting between them. The CDR3 loop reads CASSLGQGPEAFF. CDR3 sequence (DNA): TGTGCCAGCAGCTTAGGGCAGGGTCCCGAAGCTTTCTTT.